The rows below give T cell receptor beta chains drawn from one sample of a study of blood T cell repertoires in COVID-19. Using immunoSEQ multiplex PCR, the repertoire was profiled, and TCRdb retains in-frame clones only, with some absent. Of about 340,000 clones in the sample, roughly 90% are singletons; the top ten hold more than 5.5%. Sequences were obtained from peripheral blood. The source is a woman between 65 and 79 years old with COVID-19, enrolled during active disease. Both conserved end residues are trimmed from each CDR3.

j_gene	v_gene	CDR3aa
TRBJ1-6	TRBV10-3	AIGTGRESPLH
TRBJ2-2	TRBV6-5	ASSLWTSQPGELF
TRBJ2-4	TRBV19	ASRSVAKNIQY
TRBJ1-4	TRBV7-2	ASSETGTELF
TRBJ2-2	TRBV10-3	AIRPGTGGPGELF
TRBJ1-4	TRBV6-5	ASSYSRGENEKLF
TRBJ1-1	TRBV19	ASSTRGLNTEAF
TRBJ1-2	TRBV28	AIEGGQFDYGYT
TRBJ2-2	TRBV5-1	ASSFKGLAGPNTGELF
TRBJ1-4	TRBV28	ASSPPTGVKAGEKLF
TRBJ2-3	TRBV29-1	SVEDRTGTDTQY
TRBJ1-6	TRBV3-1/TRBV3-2	ASSQGSRGSPLH
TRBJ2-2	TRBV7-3	ASSRDGGTSGELF
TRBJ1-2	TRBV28	ASSLRTEIGYGYT
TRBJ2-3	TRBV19	ASSIPSGTQY
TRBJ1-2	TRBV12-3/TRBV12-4	ASTSGGGGYT
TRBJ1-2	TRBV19	ASSIGRDYGYT
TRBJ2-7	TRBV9	ASSVGWGGPSSYEQY
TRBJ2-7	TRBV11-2	ASSVETGVKEQY
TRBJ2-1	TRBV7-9	ASSYEQGRSYNEQF
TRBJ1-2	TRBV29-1	SVHTGSGYGYT
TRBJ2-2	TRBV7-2	ASSLGSGRAGELF